This T cell receptor (beta chain) was found in a study of PD-L1 blockade in urothelial cancer. Background on the study: Most patients, about 85% of the roughly 30, were males with bladder-origin cancer. Prior chemotherapy in patients spanned 0 to 3 regimens. The researchers analyzed blood 3 weeks (second dose) and 6 weeks after treatment start. Researchers found blood samples held a median of roughly 140,000 T cells.

Specified time point: pretreatment peripheral blood. The CDR3 covers 14 residues. Germline V gives CDR1 WNHNN, CDR2 SYGVQD (reference sequence). Trimming left V 3 bases short and J 5 bases short, with 14 bases between. The data were produced by immunoSEQ multiplex PCR, yet TCRdb's version contains in-frame clones alone and is incomplete. The profile shows around 130,000 clones, roughly 84% of them singletons. The V call is TRBV10-1, the J call TRBJ2-7; D remains unclear. The TCR was taken from a man aged 45-65 years with urothelial cancer. Here the sequenced sample was PBMCs, taken around atezolizumab (anti-PD-L1) treatment. The CDR3 DNA reads as TGCGCCAGCAGTGACGGCGGCCTCGCCGACGAGCAGTACTTC. Translation: CASSDGGLADEQYF.